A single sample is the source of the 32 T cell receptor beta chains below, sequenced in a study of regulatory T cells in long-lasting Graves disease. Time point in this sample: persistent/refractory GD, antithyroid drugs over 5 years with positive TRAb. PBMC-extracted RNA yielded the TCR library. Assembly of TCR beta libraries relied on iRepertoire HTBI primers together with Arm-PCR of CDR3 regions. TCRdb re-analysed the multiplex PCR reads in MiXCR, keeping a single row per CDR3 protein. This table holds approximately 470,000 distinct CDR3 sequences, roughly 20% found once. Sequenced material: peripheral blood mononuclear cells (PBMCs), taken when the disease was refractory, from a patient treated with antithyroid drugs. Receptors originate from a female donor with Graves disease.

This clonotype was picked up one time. Here the CDR3 reads CASSSGLVRPGELFF. DNA of the CDR3: TGTGCCAGCAGTTCCGGACTAGTCCGACCCGGGGAGCTGTTTTTT. J is TRBJ2-2 and V is TRBV27; TRBD2 aligns across 7 bases. The CDR3 has 15 amino acids. Losses at the gene ends were 4 bases for V and 6 bases for J; bases not matched to a gene: 8. Germline V gene sequence: CDR1 MNHEY, CDR2 SMNVEV (reference sequence).

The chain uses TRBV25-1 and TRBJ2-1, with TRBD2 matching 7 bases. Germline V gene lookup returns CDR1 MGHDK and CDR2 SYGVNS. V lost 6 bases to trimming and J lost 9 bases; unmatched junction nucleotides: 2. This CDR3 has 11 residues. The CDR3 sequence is CASRRELEQFF. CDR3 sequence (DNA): TGTGCCAGCAGGCGGGAGCTTGAGCAGTTCTTC.

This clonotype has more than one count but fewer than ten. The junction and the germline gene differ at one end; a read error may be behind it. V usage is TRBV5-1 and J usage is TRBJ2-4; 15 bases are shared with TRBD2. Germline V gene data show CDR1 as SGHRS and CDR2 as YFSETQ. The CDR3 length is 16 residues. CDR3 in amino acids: CASSWGLAGGKNIQYF. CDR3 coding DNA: TGTGCCAGCAGCTGGGGACTAGCGGGAGGAAAAAACATTCAGTACTTC.

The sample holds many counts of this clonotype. DNA of the CDR3: TGTGCCAGCGCTCAAGGGCGGGGAGGGGAGACCCAGTACTTC. Its protein product is CASAQGRGGETQYF. V gene TRBV12-3 or TRBV12-4 combines with J gene TRBJ2-5; TRBD2 aligns across 7 bases. The CDR3 spans 14 residues. The junction had 11 bases not matched to a gene; V was cut back by 8 bases and J by 5 bases.

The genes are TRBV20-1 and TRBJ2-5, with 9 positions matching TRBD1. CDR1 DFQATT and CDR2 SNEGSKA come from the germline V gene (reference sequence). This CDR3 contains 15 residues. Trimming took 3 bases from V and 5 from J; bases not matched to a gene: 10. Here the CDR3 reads CSASGTGGRMETQYF. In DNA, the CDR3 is TGCAGTGCTAGCGGAACAGGGGGCAGGATGGAGACCCAGTACTTC.

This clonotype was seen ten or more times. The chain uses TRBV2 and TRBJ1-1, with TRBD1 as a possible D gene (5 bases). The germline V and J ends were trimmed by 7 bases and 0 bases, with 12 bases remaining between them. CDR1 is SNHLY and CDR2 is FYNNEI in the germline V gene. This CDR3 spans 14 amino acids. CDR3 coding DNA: TGTGCCAGCAATAGACAGATCATGAACACTGAAGCTTTCTTT. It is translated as CASNRQIMNTEAFF.

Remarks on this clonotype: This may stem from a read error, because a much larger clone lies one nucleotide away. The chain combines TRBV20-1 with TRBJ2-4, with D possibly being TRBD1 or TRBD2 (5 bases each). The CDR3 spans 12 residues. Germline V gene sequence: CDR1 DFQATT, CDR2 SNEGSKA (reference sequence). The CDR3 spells CSNEGPKNIQYF. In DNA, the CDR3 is TGCAGCAATGAGGGACCTAAAAACATTCAGTACTTC.

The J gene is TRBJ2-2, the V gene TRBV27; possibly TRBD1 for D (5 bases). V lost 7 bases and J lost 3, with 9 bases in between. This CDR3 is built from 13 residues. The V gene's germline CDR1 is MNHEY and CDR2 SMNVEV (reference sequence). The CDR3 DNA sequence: TGTGCCAGCAACTCAGGGTACACCGGGGAGCTGTTTTTT. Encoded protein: CASNSGYTGELFF.

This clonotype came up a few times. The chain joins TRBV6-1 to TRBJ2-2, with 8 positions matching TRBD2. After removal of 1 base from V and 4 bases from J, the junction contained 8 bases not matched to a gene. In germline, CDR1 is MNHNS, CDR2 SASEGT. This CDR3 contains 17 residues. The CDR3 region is CASSEVGGAGLTGELFF. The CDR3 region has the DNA TGTGCCAGCAGTGAAGTCGGGGGGGCGGGTCTCACCGGGGAGCTGTTTTTT.

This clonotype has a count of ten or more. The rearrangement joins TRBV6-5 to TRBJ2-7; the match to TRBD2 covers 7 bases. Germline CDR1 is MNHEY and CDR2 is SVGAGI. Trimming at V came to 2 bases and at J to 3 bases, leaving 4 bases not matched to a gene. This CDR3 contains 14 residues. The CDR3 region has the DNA TGTGCCAGCAGTTACGGTGGGGGGGGCTACGAGCAGTACTTC. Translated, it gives CASSYGGGGYEQYF.

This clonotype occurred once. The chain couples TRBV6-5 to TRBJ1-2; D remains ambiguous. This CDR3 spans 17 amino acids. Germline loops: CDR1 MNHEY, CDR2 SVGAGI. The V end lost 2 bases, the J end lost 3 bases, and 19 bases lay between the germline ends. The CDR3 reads CASSYRGLMGPYYGYTF. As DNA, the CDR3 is TGTGCCAGCAGTTACCGCGGACTCATGGGTCCGTACTATGGCTACACCTTC.

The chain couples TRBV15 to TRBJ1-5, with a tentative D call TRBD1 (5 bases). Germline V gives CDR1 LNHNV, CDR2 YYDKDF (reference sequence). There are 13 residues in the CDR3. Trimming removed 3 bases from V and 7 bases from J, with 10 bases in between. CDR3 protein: CATSRGGTQPQHF. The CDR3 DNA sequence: TGTGCCACCAGCAGGGGGGGTACCCAGCCCCAGCATTTT.

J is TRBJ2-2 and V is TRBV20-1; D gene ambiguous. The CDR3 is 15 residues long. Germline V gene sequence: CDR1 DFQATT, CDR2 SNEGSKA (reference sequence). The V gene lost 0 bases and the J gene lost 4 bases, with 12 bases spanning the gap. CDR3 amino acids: CSARDYWGSTGELFF. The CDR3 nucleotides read TGCAGTGCTAGAGATTATTGGGGTTCCACCGGGGAGCTGTTTTTT.

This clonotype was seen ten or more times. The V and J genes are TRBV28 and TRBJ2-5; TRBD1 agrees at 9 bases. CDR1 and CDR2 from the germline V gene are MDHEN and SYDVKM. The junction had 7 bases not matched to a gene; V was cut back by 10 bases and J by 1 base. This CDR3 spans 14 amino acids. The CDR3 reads CATNPDRGQETQYF. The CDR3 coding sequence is TGTGCCACCAACCCGGACAGGGGCCAAGAGACCCAGTACTTC.

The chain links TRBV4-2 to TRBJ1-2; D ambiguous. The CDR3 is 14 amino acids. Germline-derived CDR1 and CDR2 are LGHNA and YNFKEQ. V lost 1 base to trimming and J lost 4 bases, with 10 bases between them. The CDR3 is CASSQGPTLYGYTF. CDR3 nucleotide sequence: TGTGCCAGCAGCCAAGGGCCGACGCTCTATGGCTACACCTTC.

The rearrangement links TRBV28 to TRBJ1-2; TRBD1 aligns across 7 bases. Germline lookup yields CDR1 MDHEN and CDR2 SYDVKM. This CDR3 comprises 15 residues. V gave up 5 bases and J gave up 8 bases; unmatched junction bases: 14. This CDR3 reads CASSLRAGGIRGYTF. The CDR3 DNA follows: TGTGCCAGCAGTCTCCGCGCAGGGGGGATCCGAGGCTACACCTTC.

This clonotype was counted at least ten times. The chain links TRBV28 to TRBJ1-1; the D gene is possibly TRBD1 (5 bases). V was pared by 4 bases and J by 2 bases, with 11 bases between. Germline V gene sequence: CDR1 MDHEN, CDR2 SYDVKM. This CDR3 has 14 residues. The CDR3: CASSSQGLNTEAFF. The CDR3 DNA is TGTGCCAGCAGTTCGCAGGGACTAAACACTGAAGCTTTCTTT.

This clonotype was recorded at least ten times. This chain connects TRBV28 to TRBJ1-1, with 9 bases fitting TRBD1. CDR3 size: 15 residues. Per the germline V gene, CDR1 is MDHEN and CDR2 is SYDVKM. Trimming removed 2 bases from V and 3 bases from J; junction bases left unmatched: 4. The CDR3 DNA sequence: TGTGCCAGCAGTTTAAGAGGACAGGGGCACACTGAAGCTTTCTTT. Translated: CASSLRGQGHTEAFF.

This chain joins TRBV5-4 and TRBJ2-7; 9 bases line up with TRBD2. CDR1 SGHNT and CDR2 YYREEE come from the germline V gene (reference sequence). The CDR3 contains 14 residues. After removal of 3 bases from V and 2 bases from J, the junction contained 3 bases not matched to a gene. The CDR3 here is CASSSASGAYEQYF. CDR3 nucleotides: TGTGCCAGCAGCTCGGCTAGCGGGGCCTACGAGCAGTACTTC.

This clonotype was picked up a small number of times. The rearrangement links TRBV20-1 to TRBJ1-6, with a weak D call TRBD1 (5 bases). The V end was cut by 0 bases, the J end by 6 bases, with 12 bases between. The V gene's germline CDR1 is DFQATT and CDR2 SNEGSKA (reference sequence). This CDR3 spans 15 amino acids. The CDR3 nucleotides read TGCAGTGCTAGAGAGACAGAAGCATTTAATTCACCCCTCCACTTT. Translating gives CSARETEAFNSPLHF.

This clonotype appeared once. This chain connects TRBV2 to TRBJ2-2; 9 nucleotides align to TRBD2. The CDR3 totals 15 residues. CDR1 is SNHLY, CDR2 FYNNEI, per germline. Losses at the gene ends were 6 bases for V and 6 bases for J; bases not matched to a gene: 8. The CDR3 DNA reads TGTGCCAGCAGCGCTGGGACTAGCATCTCCGGGGAGCTGTTTTTT. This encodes CASSAGTSISGELFF.

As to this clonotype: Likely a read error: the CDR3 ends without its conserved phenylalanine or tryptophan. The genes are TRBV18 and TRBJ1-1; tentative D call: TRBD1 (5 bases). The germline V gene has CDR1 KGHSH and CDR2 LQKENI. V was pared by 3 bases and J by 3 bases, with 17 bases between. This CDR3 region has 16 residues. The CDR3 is CASSPDQGSDHTEAFL. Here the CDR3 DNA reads TGTGCCAGCTCACCCGACCAGGGATCTGATCACACTGAAGCTTTCCTT.

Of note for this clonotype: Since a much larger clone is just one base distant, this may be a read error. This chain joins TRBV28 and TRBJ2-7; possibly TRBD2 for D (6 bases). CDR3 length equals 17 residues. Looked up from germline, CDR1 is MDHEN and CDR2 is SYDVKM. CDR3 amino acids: CASSFRSLALPSYKQYF. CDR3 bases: TGTGCCAGCAGTTTCCGATCACTAGCTCTCCCTTCCTACAAGCAGTACTTC.

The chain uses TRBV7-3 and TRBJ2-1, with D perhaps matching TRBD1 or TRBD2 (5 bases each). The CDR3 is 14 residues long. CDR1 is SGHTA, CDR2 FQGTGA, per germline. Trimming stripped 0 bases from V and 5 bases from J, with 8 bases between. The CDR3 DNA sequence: TGTGCCAGCAGCTTAACACGAGGGGACAATGAGCAGTTCTTC. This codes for CASSLTRGDNEQFF.

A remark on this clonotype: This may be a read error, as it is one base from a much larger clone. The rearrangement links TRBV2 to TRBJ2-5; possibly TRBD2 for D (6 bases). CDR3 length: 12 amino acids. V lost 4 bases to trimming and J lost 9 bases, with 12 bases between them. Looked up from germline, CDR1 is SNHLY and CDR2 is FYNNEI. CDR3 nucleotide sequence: TGTGCCAGCAGTGCGGGGGATGAGGCCCAGTACTTC. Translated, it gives CASSAGDEAQYF.

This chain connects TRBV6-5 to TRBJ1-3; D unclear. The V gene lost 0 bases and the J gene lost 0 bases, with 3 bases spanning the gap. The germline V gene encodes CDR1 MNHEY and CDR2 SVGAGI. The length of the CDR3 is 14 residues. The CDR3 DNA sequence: TGTGCCAGCAGTTACTCGATCTCTGGAAACACCATATATTTT. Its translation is CASSYSISGNTIYF.

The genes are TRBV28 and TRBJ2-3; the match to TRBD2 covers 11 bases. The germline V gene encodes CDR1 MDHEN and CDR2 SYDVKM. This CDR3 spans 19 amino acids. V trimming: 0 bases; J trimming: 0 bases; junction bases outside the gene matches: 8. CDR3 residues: CASSLWTSGKDPSTDTQYF. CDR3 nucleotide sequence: TGTGCCAGCAGTTTATGGACTAGCGGGAAGGATCCTAGCACAGATACGCAGTATTTT.

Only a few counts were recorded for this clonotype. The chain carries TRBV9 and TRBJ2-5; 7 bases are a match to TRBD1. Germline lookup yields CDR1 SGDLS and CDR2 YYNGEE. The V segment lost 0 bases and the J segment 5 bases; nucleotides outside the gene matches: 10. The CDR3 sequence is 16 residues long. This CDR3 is CASSVEAGGLMETQYF. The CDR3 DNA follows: TGTGCCAGCAGCGTAGAGGCAGGGGGTTTGATGGAGACCCAGTACTTC.

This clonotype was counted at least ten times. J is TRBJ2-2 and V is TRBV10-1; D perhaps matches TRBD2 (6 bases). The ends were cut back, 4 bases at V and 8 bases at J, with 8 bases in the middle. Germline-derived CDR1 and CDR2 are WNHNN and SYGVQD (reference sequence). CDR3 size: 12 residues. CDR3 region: CASSGRAGELFF. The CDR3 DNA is TGCGCCAGCAGTGGGAGGGCTGGGGAGCTGTTTTTT.

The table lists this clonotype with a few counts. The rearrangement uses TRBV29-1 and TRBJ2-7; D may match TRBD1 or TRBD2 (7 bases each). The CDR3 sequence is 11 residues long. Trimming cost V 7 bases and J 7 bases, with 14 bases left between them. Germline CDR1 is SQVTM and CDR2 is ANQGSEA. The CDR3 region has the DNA TGCAGCGGAGGGACAGCGGGGGAGCAGTACTTC. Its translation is CSGGTAGEQYF.

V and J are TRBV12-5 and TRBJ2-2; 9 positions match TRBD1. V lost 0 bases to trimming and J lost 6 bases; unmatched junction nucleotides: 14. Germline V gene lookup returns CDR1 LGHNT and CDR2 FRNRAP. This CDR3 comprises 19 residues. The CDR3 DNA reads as TGTGCTAGTGGTTTGGTACCTCTCGGGTGGACAGGGGCTCCCGGGGAGCTGTTTTTT. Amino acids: CASGLVPLGWTGAPGELFF.

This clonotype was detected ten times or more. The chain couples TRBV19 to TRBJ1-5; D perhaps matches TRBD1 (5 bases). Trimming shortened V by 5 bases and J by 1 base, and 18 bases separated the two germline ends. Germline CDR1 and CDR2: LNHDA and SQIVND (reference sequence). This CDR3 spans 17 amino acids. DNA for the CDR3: TGTGCCAGTAGTCCCCGTGGGGCAGGGAGGAGCAATCAGCCCCAGCATTTT. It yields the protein CASSPRGAGRSNQPQHF.